Listed here are 5 T cell receptor beta chains from one sample, sequenced in a study of metastatic and nonmetastatic thyroid tumors. No treatment had been given to any patient before thyroid surgery. TCRdb ran MiXCR on the PCR reads. The sample records approximately 16,000 clones, around 13% being singletons. Sequencing input: blood. All receptors come from a female donor with papillary thyroid cancer or a benign thyroid nodule (not recorded which). Some clones in this sample may be carry-over from other donors' samples.

This clone was observed a handful of times. This chain connects TRBV25-1 to TRBJ2-2, with D possibly matching TRBD1 (6 bases). CDR1 and CDR2 from the germline V gene are MGHDK and SYGVNS. The CDR3 extends over 15 amino acids. The V end lost 6 bases, the J end lost 7 bases, and 18 bases lay between the germline ends. The CDR3 loop reads CASRQTQGASGELFF. Written as DNA, the CDR3 is TGTGCCAGCAGGCAAACACAGGGAGCCAGCGGGGAGCTGTTTTTT. The whole variable domain, filled in from reference TRBV25-1 and TRBJ2-2, reads EADIYQTPRYLVIGTGKKITLECSQTMGHDKMYWYQQDPGMELHLIHYSYGVNSTEKGDLSSESTVSRIRTEHFPLTLESARPSHTSQYLCASRQTQGASGELFFGEGSRLTVL.

This clone was found many times. The V and J genes are TRBV9 and TRBJ1-1; D call uncertain. The germline V gene has CDR1 SGDLS and CDR2 YYNGEE. Trimming stripped 3 bases from V and 8 bases from J, with 11 bases between. The CDR3 is made up of 12 amino acids. In DNA, the CDR3 is TGTGCCAGCAGCGCCGGGTTTGGGGAAGCTTTCTTT. Translating gives CASSAGFGEAFF.

This clone was seen many times. CDR3: CASSLQRNTEAFF. The CDR3 DNA reads as TGTGCCAGCAGCCTACAGAGGAACACTGAAGCTTTCTTT. V is TRBV27 and J is TRBJ1-1; D ambiguous. V was pared by 6 bases and J by 1 base, with 9 bases between. CDR3 length: 13 amino acids. CDR1 is MNHEY, CDR2 SMNVEV, per germline (reference sequence).

This clone is judged medium-sized. This chain joins TRBV6-5 and TRBJ2-2; D is unclear. The CDR3 is 14 residues long. Deletions cut 2 bases from V and 2 bases from J, with 6 bases between. The germline CDR1 and CDR2 sequences are MNHEY and SVGAGI. The DNA for the CDR3 is TGTGCCAGCAGTTACCAAACAAACACCGGGGAGCTGTTTTTT. Its protein product is CASSYQTNTGELFF.

V usage is TRBV4-1 and J usage is TRBJ1-4; 7 nucleotides align to TRBD1. V shed 2 bases and J 4 bases; nucleotides not matched to a gene: 4. The CDR3 runs 15 residues. CDR1 is MGHRA, CDR2 YSYEKL, per germline. The CDR3 nucleotides are TGCGCCAGCAGCCAAATACAGGGGAATAATGAAAAACTGTTTTTT. Its protein product is CASSQIQGNNEKLFF.